Shown below are 8 T cell receptor beta chains from a single sample sequenced in a study of T cell responses to AZD1222 COVID-19 vaccine. TCRdb keeps only in-frame clones here, not all; method: immunoSEQ multiplex PCR. The sample has approximately 100,000 clones; around 90% are singletons. The starting material was peripheral blood, obtained on day 0 of AZD1222 vaccination. These TCRs come from an adult in good health.

The rearrangement joins TRBV30 to TRBJ1-2; TRBD1 might be the D (5 bases). The CDR3 has 13 residues. Germline values: CDR1 GTSNPN, CDR2 SVGIG (reference sequence). The ends were cut back, 6 bases at V and 2 bases at J, with 13 bases in the middle. The CDR3 protein is CACPGPGNYGYTF. DNA of the CDR3: TGTGCCTGTCCCGGGCCAGGGAACTATGGCTACACCTTC.

The chain is built from TRBV7-3 and TRBJ2-6; possible D gene TRBD2, 5 bases. This CDR3 has 18 amino acids. V lost 2 bases and J 1 base, leaving 15 bases between the germline ends. Germline assignment: CDR1 SGHTA and CDR2 FQGTGA. The DNA of the CDR3 is TGTGCCAGCAGCTTATCGTCCCCCCCGGGGTCTGGGGCCAACGTCCTGACTTTC. Protein sequence: CASSLSSPPGSGANVLTF. The full variable domain, its missing parts supplied by reference TRBV7-3 and TRBJ2-6, is GAGVSQTPSNKVTEKGKYVELRCDPISGHTALYWYRQSLGQGPEFLIYFQGTGAADDSGLPNDRFFAVRPEGSVSTLKIQRTERGDSAVYLCASSLSSPPGSGANVLTFGAGSRLTVL.

The V call is TRBV5-1, the J call TRBJ1-5; D remains unclear. Trimming took 0 bases from V and 1 from J, leaving 8 bases between them. Germline CDR1 SGHRS, CDR2 YFSETQ. This CDR3 spans 15 amino acids. In DNA, the CDR3 is TGCGCCAGCAGCTTGGAAGGGAGGAGCAATCAGCCCCAGCATTTT. Encoded protein: CASSLEGRSNQPQHF.

This chain connects TRBV18 to TRBJ1-5, with a possible D match to TRBD1 (5 bases). This CDR3 has 13 amino acids. Trimming cost V 5 bases and J 7 bases, with 12 bases left between them. The germline gives CDR1 KGHSH, CDR2 LQKENI. The CDR3 sequence: CASSESTGQPQHF. CDR3 nucleotide sequence: TGTGCCAGCTCAGAGTCAACAGGCCAGCCCCAGCATTTT. Together with reference TRBV18 and TRBJ1-5, the CDR3 gives the full variable domain: NAGVMQNPRHLVRRRGQEARLRCSPMKGHSHVYWYRQLPEEGLKFMVYLQKENIIDESGMPKERFSAEFPKEGPSILRIQQVVRGDSAAYFCASSESTGQPQHFGDGTRLSIL.

The rearrangement uses TRBV4-1 and TRBJ2-2; D perhaps matches TRBD1 (6 bases). This CDR3 contains 17 residues. V was clipped by 1 base and J by 4 bases, with 16 bases between them. Germline loops: CDR1 MGHRA, CDR2 YSYEKL. CDR3 nucleotides: TGCGCCAGCAGCCAAGGAGGGTTACAACAGGGCACCGGGGAGCTGTTTTTT. As protein: CASSQGGLQQGTGELFF.

This chain connects TRBV29-1 to TRBJ2-2, with 11 bases lining up with TRBD1. The V gene's germline CDR1 is SQVTM and CDR2 ANQGSEA. V trimming: 7 bases; J trimming: 4 bases; junction bases outside the gene matches: 5. The CDR3 runs 14 residues. The CDR3 reads CSADRGPGTGELFF. DNA for the CDR3: TGCAGCGCGGACAGGGGGCCGGGCACCGGGGAGCTGTTTTTT.

The genes are TRBV30 and TRBJ1-1; maybe TRBD1 (5 bases). The V end was cut by 5 bases, the J end by 1 base, with 11 bases between. Germline V gene sequence: CDR1 GTSNPN, CDR2 SVGIG (reference sequence). The CDR3 covers 13 residues. The CDR3 loop reads CAWGGWENTEAFF. The CDR3 DNA follows: TGTGCCTGGGGGGGGTGGGAGAACACTGAAGCTTTCTTT.

The CDR3 loop is CASSLVPGGNTIYF. The CDR3 DNA follows: TGTGCCAGCAGCTTGGTCCCAGGGGGAAACACCATATATTTT. The V call is TRBV7-9, the J call TRBJ1-3; perhaps TRBD1 as D (5 bases). CDR1 and CDR2 (germline): SEHNR, FQNEAQ (reference sequence). V was cut by 3 bases and J by 4 bases, with 10 bases left in between. The CDR3 runs 14 residues. The full variable domain, its missing parts supplied by reference TRBV7-9 and TRBJ1-3, is DTGVSQNPRHKITKRGQNVTFRCDPISEHNRLYWYRQTLGQGPEFLTYFQNEAQLEKSRLLSDRFSAERPKGSFSTLEIQRTEQGDSAMYLCASSLVPGGNTIYFGEGSWLTVV.